One and the same sample provided the 19 T cell receptor beta chains below, sequenced in a study of T cell responses to AZD1222 COVID-19 vaccine. TCRdb's table, derived via immunoSEQ multiplex PCR, lists solely in-frame clones and lacks some. The repertoire holds 120,000 or so clones, with roughly 90% as singletons. The input for sequencing was peripheral blood, taken on day 0 of AZD1222 vaccination. Every receptor here comes from an adult in good health.

About this clone itself: Its ends do not fully match the called genes, so a read error is possible. The chain employs TRBV6-5 and TRBJ2-1; D is ambiguous. CDR1 and CDR2 (germline): MNHEY, SVGAGI. This CDR3 is 12 amino acids long. This chain's CDR3 is CASLNVYSEQFF. CDR3 bases: TGTGCCAGCCTTAACGTCTACAGTGAGCAGTTCTTC.

This chain links TRBV5-5 with TRBJ1-1, with D tentatively TRBD1 (5 bases). Germline assignment: CDR1 SGHKS and CDR2 YYEKEE (reference sequence). The V gene lost 0 bases and the J gene lost 5 bases, with 11 bases spanning the gap. The CDR3 has 14 residues. The DNA for the CDR3 is TGTGCCAGCAGCTTGGGTCGGGAGGGGACTGAAGCTTTCTTT. Translating gives CASSLGREGTEAFF.

The V gene is TRBV18, the J gene TRBJ1-1; TRBD1 aligns across 7 bases. Trimming cost V 4 bases and J 5 bases; bases outside gene matches: 4. CDR3 size: 13 residues. Germline values: CDR1 KGHSH, CDR2 LQKENI. The CDR3 DNA reads as TGTGCCAGCTCACGTCGACAGGGAACTGAAGCTTTCTTT. Protein product: CASSRRQGTEAFF. The full variable domain, with the rest looked up from reference TRBV18 and TRBJ1-1, is NAGVMQNPRHLVRRRGQEARLRCSPMKGHSHVYWYRQLPEEGLKFMVYLQKENIIDESGMPKERFSAEFPKEGPSILRIQQVVRGDSAAYFCASSRRQGTEAFFGQGTRLTVV.

J is TRBJ1-1 and V is TRBV19, with D perhaps matching TRBD1 (5 bases). V was pared by 10 bases and J by 0 bases, with 15 bases between. The CDR3 sequence is 14 residues long. The V gene's germline CDR1 is LNHDA and CDR2 SQIVND (reference sequence). CDR3 DNA sequence: TGTGCCATCTCAGCGGGGGGGATGAACACTGAAGCTTTCTTT. Amino acid sequence: CAISAGGMNTEAFF.

This chain uses TRBV3-1 (or the pseudogene TRBV3-2) with TRBJ1-6; possibly TRBD1 for D (5 bases). CDR3 length: 17 residues. Germline CDR1 reads LGHDT; CDR2 reads YNNKEL (reference sequence). V was cut by 1 base and J by 0 bases, with 10 bases left in between. The CDR3: CASSQAADSSYNSPLHF. The CDR3 bases are TGTGCCAGCAGCCAAGCGGCAGACAGCTCCTATAATTCACCCCTCCACTTT.

V and J are TRBV6-1 and TRBJ1-1, with a tentative D call TRBD1 (5 bases). This CDR3 comprises 16 residues. The V end lost 4 bases, the J end lost 1 base, and 16 bases lay between the germline ends. Germline V gives CDR1 MNHNS, CDR2 SASEGT. CDR3 sequence reads: CASSVNFGAANTEAFF. In DNA, the CDR3 is TGTGCCAGCAGTGTGAATTTCGGGGCGGCGAACACTGAAGCTTTCTTT.

This chain connects TRBV4-1 to TRBJ1-4, with a tentative D call TRBD1 (6 bases). Germline values: CDR1 MGHRA, CDR2 YSYEKL. This CDR3 region has 15 residues. Between the trimmed V and J ends, which lost 2 bases and 6 bases, there was a span of 13 bases. The CDR3 protein is CASSQLGTNYEKLFF. The CDR3 DNA sequence: TGCGCCAGCAGCCAACTCGGGACAAATTATGAAAAACTGTTTTTT.

The chain has TRBV6-5 and TRBJ1-4; TRBD1 might be the D (6 bases). Germline V gene data show CDR1 as MNHEY and CDR2 as SVGAGI. Trimming removed 8 bases at V and 1 base at J, with 14 bases between. The CDR3 extends over 15 amino acids. Here the CDR3 reads CASSQGWGTNEKLFF. The CDR3 bases are TGTGCCAGCTCTCAGGGGTGGGGAACTAATGAAAAACTGTTTTTT.

This chain connects TRBV28 to TRBJ1-6, with 7 bases identical to TRBD1. Trimming cost V 5 bases and J 4 bases; bases outside gene matches: 5. Per germline, CDR1 MDHEN and CDR2 SYDVKM. The CDR3 covers 15 residues. CDR3 nucleotides: TGTGCCAGCAGTCCGGGACAGATATATAATTCACCCCTCCACTTT. Translation: CASSPGQIYNSPLHF.

The V call is TRBV10-3, the J call TRBJ2-7, with a tentative D call TRBD2 (6 bases). V was clipped by 7 bases and J by 0 bases, with 10 bases between them. Germline CDR1 is ENHRY and CDR2 is SYGVKD. The CDR3 has 13 residues. Here the CDR3 DNA reads TGTGCCATCACGCGGGGTAACTCCTACGAGCAGTACTTC. Its protein is CAITRGNSYEQYF.

V gene TRBV7-2 combines with J gene TRBJ1-2, with 7 nucleotides matching TRBD1. The CDR3 totals 14 residues. Germline loops: CDR1 SGHTA, CDR2 FQGNSA. V lost 4 bases and J lost 4; bases outside the gene matches: 6. CDR3 amino acids: CASSSDRVGYGYTF. CDR3 nucleotides: TGTGCCAGCAGCTCCGACAGGGTAGGCTATGGCTACACCTTC.

The chain employs TRBV28 and TRBJ1-1, with a tentative D call TRBD1 (6 bases). Trimming left V 5 bases short and J 5 bases short, with 21 bases between. The CDR3 sequence is 16 residues long. Germline values: CDR1 MDHEN, CDR2 SYDVKM. The DNA of the CDR3 is TGTGCCAGCAGTCCAAGAGCAACAGGGTTGTTAACTGAAGCTTTCTTT. Translation gives CASSPRATGLLTEAFF. The whole variable domain, remainder taken from reference TRBV28 and TRBJ1-1, is DVKVTQSSRYLVKRTGEKVFLECVQDMDHENMFWYRQDPGLGLRLIYFSYDVKMKEKGDIPEGYSVSREKKERFSLILESASTNQTSMYLCASSPRATGLLTEAFFGQGTRLTVV.

This clone appeared once. The chain uses TRBV28 and TRBJ1-2; TRBD1 aligns across 7 bases. Trimming took 5 bases from V and 4 from J; bases not matched to a gene: 7. Germline V gene sequence: CDR1 MDHEN, CDR2 SYDVKM. The CDR3 has 14 amino acids. The CDR3, as DNA: TGTGCCAGCAGTAACCCAGGGGGAGGCTATGGCTACACCTTC. Translated: CASSNPGGGYGYTF.

The V gene is TRBV5-1, the J gene TRBJ1-3; D perhaps matches TRBD1 (6 bases). Trimming removed 5 bases from V and 1 base from J, with 16 bases in between. The length of the CDR3 is 16 residues. Germline CDR1 and CDR2: SGHRS and YFSETQ. CDR3 in amino acids: CASRLSTTGSGNTIYF. For the CDR3, the DNA is TGCGCCAGCAGGCTCAGCACAACAGGGTCTGGAAACACCATATATTTT.

The rearrangement uses TRBV19 and TRBJ1-5; D gene uncertain. The germline CDR1 and CDR2 sequences are LNHDA and SQIVND (reference sequence). V was pared by 5 bases and J by 5 bases, with 7 bases between. The CDR3 runs 12 residues. Here the CDR3 DNA reads TGTGCCAGTAGTCTGGGCTATCAGCCCCAGCATTTT. Residues: CASSLGYQPQHF.

The chain joins TRBV13 to TRBJ1-2, with 8 positions matching TRBD1. CDR1 is PRHDT, CDR2 FYEKMQ, per germline (reference sequence). With V trimmed by 5 bases and J by 8 bases, 10 bases remained unmatched. The CDR3 consists of 14 residues. The CDR3 spells CASSTPRGPGGYTF. CDR3 in DNA: TGTGCCAGCAGCACGCCCAGGGGGCCTGGGGGCTACACCTTC.

V usage is TRBV9 and J usage is TRBJ1-1; TRBD1 matches 7 bases. The CDR3 length is 13 residues. The trim removed 3 bases at V and 6 bases at J, leaving 5 bases unmatched. Germline CDR1 SGDLS, CDR2 YYNGEE. CDR3: CASSARGTAEAFF. The CDR3, as DNA: TGTGCCAGCAGCGCTAGAGGGACAGCTGAAGCTTTCTTT.

The chain joins TRBV28 to TRBJ1-5; 7 bases match TRBD1. The ends lost 2 bases at V and 2 bases at J; junction bases unmatched: 6. Germline V gene data show CDR1 as MDHEN and CDR2 as SYDVKM. The CDR3 consists of 16 residues. CDR3: CASSLPRQGGNQPQHF. In DNA form, the CDR3 reads TGTGCCAGCAGTTTACCCCGACAGGGAGGCAATCAGCCCCAGCATTTT.

V and J are TRBV28 and TRBJ2-1; D might be TRBD1 (5 bases). Germline CDR1 and CDR2: MDHEN and SYDVKM. The CDR3 extends over 14 amino acids. V was trimmed by 6 bases and J by 8 bases, leaving 17 bases between them. The CDR3 protein is CASSQGVGRDEQFF. The DNA for the CDR3 is TGTGCCAGCAGCCAAGGGGTGGGTCGCGATGAGCAGTTCTTC.